The clone carrying this TCR beta chain was seen a handful of times. Antigen specificity is unknown. The investigators amplified TCR beta CDR3 regions from RNA transcripts. A set of HTBI primers served as the primers for a first-round RT-PCR of the TCR CDR3. Using its own MiXCR run on the multiplex PCR reads, TCRdb lists one record per CDR3 protein. The sample records hundreds of thousands of distinct CDR3 sequences, 13% to 15% being singletons. The entry originates in a study of T cells in Graves' hyperthyroidism and ophthalmopathy. For the study at large: Peripheral blood was obtained at initial diagnosis, preceding any treatment. Study conclusions and caveats: In simple terms, a model built on 13 V-J features told ophthalmopathy apart from stable hyperthyroidism. In validation, the model predicted ophthalmopathy. These predictions came a median about 6.5 months before onset.

The V gene end was trimmed by 6 bases and the J gene end by 14 bases; junction bases not matched to a gene: 15. The CDR3 length is 14 residues. Germline CDR1 and CDR2: MNHEY and SMNVEV (reference sequence). Uncontrolled infection, other autoimmune disease, pregnancy or lactation led to exclusion. The rearrangement joins TRBV27 to TRBJ2-1; 8 nucleotides match TRBD2. The TCR originated in a young woman with Graves' hyperthyroidism. The material sequenced was blood. DNA for the CDR3: TGTGCCAGCAGCCAGAACCCTTTCGCCGGGGGGGAGTTCTTC. Protein: CASSQNPFAGGEFF.